Presented here are 20 T cell receptor beta chains from one specimen sequenced in a study of radiotherapy plus CTLA-4 blockade in lung cancer. Profiled with immunoSEQ multiplex PCR; TCRdb holds only in-frame clones, not every one. The table lists around 85,000 clones, approximately 86% of them singletons. The starting material was peripheral blood, obtained from a patient treated with radiotherapy plus ipilimumab. Receptors originate from a human donor with non-small cell lung cancer who had a partial response to radiotherapy plus ipilimumab.

The V gene is TRBV6-1, the J gene TRBJ2-2; possibly TRBD1 for D (6 bases). CDR3 length: 15 residues. Trimming left V 7 bases short and J 5 bases short, with 17 bases between. Per germline, CDR1 MNHNS and CDR2 SASEGT. The CDR3 sequence: CASTLEDSTTGELFF. CDR3 nucleotides: TGTGCCAGCACCCTAGAGGACAGTACAACCGGGGAGCTGTTTTTT.

This clone was seen just once. The rearrangement links TRBV27 to TRBJ2-1; TRBD2 matches at 7 bases. Trimming cost V 3 bases and J 0 bases; bases outside gene matches: 14. This CDR3 is built from 19 residues. In germline, CDR1 is MNHEY, CDR2 SMNVEV (reference sequence). The CDR3 region has the DNA TGTGCCAGCAGTTTTAGTCACCCCGCGGGGGACCCCTCCTACAATGAGCAGTTCTTC. Amino acid sequence: CASSFSHPAGDPSYNEQFF.

This clone was counted only a few times. V and J are TRBV6-6 and TRBJ2-7; D might be TRBD2 (5 bases). Germline V lookup: CDR1 MNHNY, CDR2 SVGAGI (reference sequence). The V and J ends lost 5 bases and 4 bases respectively, with 9 bases between them. This CDR3 is built from 12 residues. CDR3 nucleotides: TGTGCCAGCAGTCACCGGGGTTACGAGCAGTACTTC. As protein: CASSHRGYEQYF.

The chain has TRBV5-6 and TRBJ2-1; TRBD2 matches at 12 bases. CDR1 and CDR2 from the germline V gene are SGHDT and YYEEEE. The CDR3 is 16 residues long. V gave up 0 bases and J gave up 10 bases; unmatched junction bases: 8. CDR3 amino acids: CASSLALAGGSREQFF. CDR3 DNA sequence: TGTGCCAGCAGCTTGGCCCTAGCGGGAGGGAGTAGAGAGCAGTTCTTC.

This chain connects TRBV13 to TRBJ2-2; TRBD2 aligns across 15 bases. The CDR3 totals 19 residues. The germline gives CDR1 PRHDT, CDR2 FYEKMQ (reference sequence). Trimming took 3 bases from V and 5 from J; bases not matched to a gene: 10. The CDR3, as DNA: TGTGCCAGCAGCTTGGGTCGGACTAGCGGGAGGGCCGAGACCGGGGAGCTGTTTTTT. Translation gives CASSLGRTSGRAETGELFF. Variable domain in full (rest from reference TRBV13 and TRBJ2-2): AAGVIQSPRHLIKEKRETATLKCYPIPRHDTVYWYQQGPGQDPQFLISFYEKMQSDKGSIPDRFSAQQFSDYHSELNMSSLELGDSALYFCASSLGRTSGRAETGELFFGEGSRLTVL.

The genes are TRBV5-6 and TRBJ2-1, with 9 bases that match TRBD2. CDR1 SGHDT and CDR2 YYEEEE come from the germline V gene. After removal of 7 bases from V and 9 bases from J, the junction contained 14 bases not matched to a gene. The CDR3 contains 15 residues. The CDR3 protein is CASSVPGLAVTEQFF. The CDR3 DNA sequence: TGTGCCAGCTCGGTCCCGGGACTAGCTGTTACTGAGCAGTTCTTC.

The chain has TRBV7-8 and TRBJ1-1; 7 bases are a match to TRBD1. CDR3 length equals 15 residues. Germline CDR1 and CDR2: SGHVS and FQNEAQ. The J segment lost 1 base and the V segment lost 3 bases, leaving 5 bases of the junction unmatched. Here the CDR3 DNA reads TGTGCCAGCAGCTTTGAACAGGGGAAGAACACTGAAGCTTTCTTT. As protein: CASSFEQGKNTEAFF.

The chain has TRBV29-1 and TRBJ2-3, with TRBD1 matching over 9 bases. This CDR3 comprises 15 residues. CDR1 SQVTM and CDR2 ANQGSEA come from the germline V gene. V lost 5 bases, J lost 2 bases, and 8 bases stayed unmatched. CDR3: CSVPGRDRDTDTQYF. The CDR3 DNA is TGCAGCGTTCCCGGCCGGGACAGGGACACAGATACGCAGTATTTT.

This clone showed up just once. This chain links TRBV5-5 with TRBJ1-5; a possible D gene is TRBD1 (6 bases). The ends were cut back, 2 bases at V and 5 bases at J, with 14 bases in the middle. The CDR3 contains 15 residues. Germline V gene lookup returns CDR1 SGHKS and CDR2 YYEKEE (reference sequence). In DNA, the CDR3 is TGTGCCAGCAGCTTCGCGGGGGCTGGGGATCAGCCCCAGCATTTT. Its translation: CASSFAGAGDQPQHF.

The J gene is TRBJ2-2, the V gene TRBV11-2; 8 nucleotides align to TRBD2. Germline CDR1 is SGHAT and CDR2 is FQNNGV. The V segment lost 7 bases and the J segment 5 bases; nucleotides outside the gene matches: 15. CDR3 length equals 17 residues. CDR3 DNA sequence: TGTGCCAGCACCTCCCCGACTGTGCTAGCGGGTACCGGGGAGCTGTTTTTT. Its protein product is CASTSPTVLAGTGELFF.

J is TRBJ1-5 and V is TRBV6-1; tentative D call: TRBD1 (6 bases). The CDR3 loop spans 12 amino acids. Trimming took off 8 bases at V and 3 bases at J, with 8 bases between the two ends. The germline CDR1 and CDR2 sequences are MNHNS and SASEGT. The CDR3 sequence is CASRDTNQPQHF. The CDR3 nucleotides are TGTGCCAGCCGGGACACCAATCAGCCCCAGCATTTT.

V is TRBV4-1 and J is TRBJ2-3, with 8 bases matching TRBD2. With 1 base clipped from V and 0 bases from J, the junction kept 3 bases outside the gene matches. Looked up from germline, CDR1 is MGHRA and CDR2 is YSYEKL. The CDR3 length is 16 residues. The CDR3 protein is CASSQAAGDSTDTQYF. The CDR3, as DNA: TGCGCCAGCAGCCAAGCAGCGGGAGATAGCACAGATACGCAGTATTTT.

V usage is TRBV11-2 and J usage is TRBJ2-2; no definite D call. The V end was cut by 2 bases, the J end by 5 bases, with 9 bases between. The CDR3 has 14 residues. Germline V gene sequence: CDR1 SGHAT, CDR2 FQNNGV. The CDR3 DNA follows: TGTGCCAGCAGCTTATTCCCAGAAACCGGGGAGCTGTTTTTT. This sequence encodes CASSLFPETGELFF.

The genes are TRBV5-8 and TRBJ2-5; the D gene is possibly TRBD2 (6 bases). The J call may be in error: the DNA end matches TRBJ2-7 better. Germline-derived CDR1 and CDR2 are SGHTS and YDEGEE. The CDR3 has 15 amino acids. CDR3 amino acids: CASSPRGGMAYEQYF. In DNA, the CDR3 is TGTGCCAGCAGCCCGCGGGGCGGAATGGCCTACGAGCAGTACTTC.

This clone was picked up one time. The chain couples TRBV5-1 to TRBJ2-3, with 11 nucleotides matching TRBD2. This CDR3 comprises 16 residues. J lost 0 bases, V lost 4 bases, and 4 bases had no gene match. In germline, CDR1 is SGHRS, CDR2 YFSETQ. Here the CDR3 reads CASSLGLAESTDTQYF. In DNA form, the CDR3 reads TGCGCCAGCAGCCTGGGACTAGCGGAGAGCACAGATACGCAGTATTTT.

There are a few counts of this clone. The J gene is TRBJ1-3, the V gene TRBV7-3; TRBD1 agrees at 10 bases. The CDR3 has 17 residues. CDR1 SGHTA and CDR2 FQGTGA come from the germline V gene. Trimming cost V 0 bases and J 2 bases; bases outside gene matches: 4. CDR3 nucleotide sequence: TGTGCCAGCAGCTTAACGGGGACAGGGGAAGCTGGAAACACCATATATTTT. The encoded protein is CASSLTGTGEAGNTIYF.

This clone was recorded at least ten times. This chain uses TRBV27 with TRBJ2-1; the D is unclear. The CDR3 consists of 12 residues. Trimming pared 6 bases from V and 5 bases from J, leaving 8 bases between. Germline-derived CDR1 and CDR2 are MNHEY and SMNVEV (reference sequence). The CDR3 nucleotides are TGTGCCAGCAGGGAGTTAGACAATGAGCAGTTCTTC. This translates into CASRELDNEQFF.

The J gene is TRBJ1-5, the V gene TRBV6-1, with D tentatively TRBD1 (5 bases). From germline, CDR1 is MNHNS and CDR2 SASEGT. CDR3 length equals 15 residues. The V end was cut by 5 bases, the J end by 6 bases, with 17 bases between. This chain's CDR3 is CASSLHRSQGQPQHF. The CDR3 coding sequence is TGTGCCAGCAGTTTACACCGCTCCCAGGGTCAGCCCCAGCATTTT.

The rearrangement joins TRBV7-2 to TRBJ2-7, with a possible D match to TRBD1 (5 bases). Germline assignment: CDR1 SGHTA and CDR2 FQGNSA. The V gene lost 2 bases and the J gene lost 3 bases, with 8 bases spanning the gap. This CDR3 is 13 amino acids long. The CDR3 loop is CASSLWGGYEQYF. CDR3 sequence (DNA): TGTGCCAGCAGCTTATGGGGCGGCTACGAGCAGTACTTC.

The count of this clone is one. V usage is TRBV29-1 and J usage is TRBJ1-1; D call uncertain. V lost 5 bases to trimming and J lost 0 bases, with 13 bases between them. This CDR3 contains 14 residues. Germline assignment: CDR1 SQVTM and CDR2 ANQGSEA. The CDR3 sequence: CSVSRTTMNTEAFF. The CDR3 bases are TGCAGCGTTTCCCGGACTACCATGAACACTGAAGCTTTCTTT.